Below, one T cell receptor (beta chain) is given with its context. Its antigen remains unknown. This sample stems from a study of cytomegalovirus exposure and HLA in healthy donors. Study overall: Approximately 200 million T cells yielded 110 million or so unique TCR beta sequences in earlier analysis.

General study results and limits: While the bulk of TCR sequences proved rare, some public TCRs turned up in many donors. A missense variant in DCLRE1C was later tied to TCR beta V- and J-gene trimming.

Primers for the PCR totalled 60 Vbeta and 13 Jbeta. The table came from immunoSEQ multiplex PCR; TCRdb's copy has only in-frame clones and leaves some out. Altogether 75,000 to 80,000 clones are present, about 75% being singletons, with the ten largest covering 4.9%. What was sequenced was PBMCs. The TCR was taken from a man in his fifties or sixties in good health and CMV-seropositive.

CDR3 amino acids: CASSRGGKRTGELFF. CDR3 in DNA: TGTGCCAGCAGCCGTGGGGGGAAACGCACCGGGGAGCTGTTTTTT. The chain joins TRBV7-8 to TRBJ2-2, with D perhaps TRBD2 (6 bases). From germline, CDR1 is SGHVS and CDR2 FQNEAQ. V was cut by 5 bases and J by 4 bases, with 14 bases left in between. The CDR3 has 15 amino acids.